What follows is one T cell receptor beta chain and its context. What it binds is unknown. The sample carries other DNA sequences with the same CDR3. Splitting of each subset's genomic DNA was done evenly across several immunoSEQ plates. TCRdb's table, derived via immunoSEQ multiplex PCR, lists solely in-frame clones and lacks some. The table lists over 2 million clones, 95% of them singletons. The record originates from a study of shared clonotypes between healthy human individuals. Findings and limits, study-wide: The study found lower generation probabilities in non-shared clonotypes than in those shared by all four donors. Measured sharing among donors was expected to vary with sequencing depth.

Germline V gene data show CDR1 as MNHEY and CDR2 as SVGAGI. This CDR3 has 15 residues. V was clipped by 6 bases and J by 0 bases; unmatched bases: 4. V and J are TRBV6-5 and TRBJ2-1; 8 nucleotides match TRBD1. The sequence was collected from a man between 18 and 35 years old in good health. Sequencing was done on a sample of naive CD4+ T cells sorted from blood. Subset: CD45RA+ positively selected. The DNA of the CDR3 is TGTGCCAGCAGCTCTACAGGGGGCTCCTACAATGAGCAGTTCTTC. It codes for CASSSTGGSYNEQFF.